A selection of T cell receptor beta chains follows, all from one sample in a study of OX40 agonist ivuxolimab in advanced cancers. The repertoire was sequenced with immunoSEQ multiplex PCR; TCRdb's copy has only in-frame clones and lacks some. The table includes some 87,000 clones, 94% detected once. This specimen was CD4+ or CD8+ T cells sorted from blood, taken in a trial of the OX40 agonist ivuxolimab. All receptors come from an adult with an advanced solid tumor such as melanoma, head and neck, liver or kidney cancer. Each CDR3 is given without its conserved first and last residue.

CDR3aa: ASSDRSGRSGANVLT
v_gene: TRBV7-9
j_gene: TRBJ2-6

CDR3aa: ASSGKDTGELF
v_gene: TRBV2
j_gene: TRBJ2-2

CDR3aa: AWSVLKTGEIAGANVLT
v_gene: TRBV30
j_gene: TRBJ2-6

CDR3aa: ATRLFLAGGNNEQF
v_gene: TRBV19
j_gene: TRBJ2-1

CDR3aa: ASRLEAGATYEQY
v_gene: TRBV19
j_gene: TRBJ2-7

CDR3aa: ASSQGTGGSYEQY
v_gene: TRBV14
j_gene: TRBJ2-7

CDR3aa: ASSPYLEGNYGYT
v_gene: TRBV7-8
j_gene: TRBJ1-2

CDR3aa: AWSSVANEQF
v_gene: TRBV30
j_gene: TRBJ2-1

CDR3aa: ASSQSSLAGENTGELF
v_gene: TRBV4-3
j_gene: TRBJ2-2

CDR3aa: ASSPQDGLGTDTQY
v_gene: TRBV27
j_gene: TRBJ2-3

CDR3aa: ASRNLPFTEAF
v_gene: TRBV19
j_gene: TRBJ1-1

CDR3aa: ASSLVAGGHYEQY
v_gene: TRBV11-2
j_gene: TRBJ2-7

CDR3aa: ASSIRDSAYNEQF
v_gene: TRBV11-2
j_gene: TRBJ2-1

CDR3aa: ASSPKQRPNEQF
v_gene: TRBV18
j_gene: TRBJ2-1

CDR3aa: ASSPDPHEQY
v_gene: TRBV2
j_gene: TRBJ2-7

CDR3aa: ASSPLTSGNEQF
v_gene: TRBV4-2
j_gene: TRBJ2-1

CDR3aa: ASSFVPGKGYGYT
v_gene: TRBV28
j_gene: TRBJ1-2

CDR3aa: ASSIDRGHYEQY
v_gene: TRBV19
j_gene: TRBJ2-7

CDR3aa: ASSLKVDYGYT
v_gene: TRBV27
j_gene: TRBJ1-2

CDR3aa: ATSMPPPRREQY
v_gene: TRBV15
j_gene: TRBJ2-7

CDR3aa: ASSPQSRNEQY
v_gene: TRBV18
j_gene: TRBJ2-7

CDR3aa: ASGDWRGRGEAF
v_gene: TRBV6-5
j_gene: TRBJ1-1

CDR3aa: ASSLPYRQSERVYGYT
v_gene: TRBV7-2
j_gene: TRBJ1-2

CDR3aa: ASSQVITGELF
v_gene: TRBV4-3
j_gene: TRBJ2-2

CDR3aa: ASTASNYGYT
v_gene: TRBV19
j_gene: TRBJ1-2

CDR3aa: ASSQDWVRSYEQY
v_gene: TRBV4-3
j_gene: TRBJ2-7

CDR3aa: ASSEGGGEQF
v_gene: TRBV11-2
j_gene: TRBJ2-1

CDR3aa: ASSLLTRRELF
v_gene: TRBV7-2
j_gene: TRBJ2-2

CDR3aa: ASSQEGRFRIPQY
v_gene: TRBV4-1
j_gene: TRBJ2-3

CDR3aa: ASSDGTGPDTQY
v_gene: TRBV7-3
j_gene: TRBJ2-3

CDR3aa: ASSLDWAGGYDEQY
v_gene: TRBV11-3
j_gene: TRBJ2-7

CDR3aa: ASSQQGGEQPQH
v_gene: TRBV27
j_gene: TRBJ1-5

CDR3aa: ASSLDVYNEQF
v_gene: TRBV7-6
j_gene: TRBJ2-1

CDR3aa: ASSALMNRGTKNIQY
v_gene: TRBV28
j_gene: TRBJ2-4

CDR3aa: ASSILTGGGIYEQY
v_gene: TRBV28
j_gene: TRBJ2-7

CDR3aa: ASSRWPTGGLDQPQH
v_gene: TRBV7-9
j_gene: TRBJ1-5

CDR3aa: ASSFGTGLGNTIY
v_gene: TRBV27
j_gene: TRBJ1-3

CDR3aa: ASSPRQESSYEQY
v_gene: TRBV4-1
j_gene: TRBJ2-7

CDR3aa: ASSKGEKGGVDYGYT
v_gene: TRBV21-1
j_gene: TRBJ1-2

CDR3aa: ASSQGLGSNEQY
v_gene: TRBV4-3
j_gene: TRBJ2-7

CDR3aa: ASSRSGTSAFQETQY
v_gene: TRBV9
j_gene: TRBJ2-5

CDR3aa: ASSLAGDGTASGSDTQY
v_gene: TRBV7-9
j_gene: TRBJ2-3

CDR3aa: AWSVRGFYEQY
v_gene: TRBV30
j_gene: TRBJ2-7

CDR3aa: ASSYFGLAEYEQY
v_gene: TRBV6-6
j_gene: -

CDR3aa: ASSLSGFSNQPQH
v_gene: TRBV5-5
j_gene: TRBJ1-5

CDR3aa: ASTPPGGTAEAF
v_gene: TRBV6-5
j_gene: TRBJ1-1

CDR3aa: ASSLGAGSYPPEAF
v_gene: TRBV5-8
j_gene: TRBJ1-1

CDR3aa: ASSQDTTSGLTDTQY
v_gene: TRBV4-3
j_gene: TRBJ2-3